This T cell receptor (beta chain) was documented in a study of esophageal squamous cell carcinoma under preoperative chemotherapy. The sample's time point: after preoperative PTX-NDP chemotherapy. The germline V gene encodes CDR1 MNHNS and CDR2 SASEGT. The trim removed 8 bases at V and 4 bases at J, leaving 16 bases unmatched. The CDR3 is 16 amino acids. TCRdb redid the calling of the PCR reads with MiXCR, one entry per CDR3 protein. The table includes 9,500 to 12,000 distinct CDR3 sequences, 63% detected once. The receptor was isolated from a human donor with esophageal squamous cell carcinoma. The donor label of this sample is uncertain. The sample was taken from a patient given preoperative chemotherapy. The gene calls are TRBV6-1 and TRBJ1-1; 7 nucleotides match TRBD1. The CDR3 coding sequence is TGTGCCAGCTCCCCGACCTCGACAGGGTTTGTCACTGAAGCTTTCTTT. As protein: CASSPTSTGFVTEAFF.